This paragraph reports one T cell receptor (beta chain). Its antigen is still unknown. Amplified TCR beta CDR3 regions came from RNA transcripts. HTBI primers drove first-round RT-PCR of the TCR CDR3. MiXCR, applied by TCRdb to the multiplex PCR reads, yields one record per CDR3 protein. The sample lists 500,000 to 600,000 distinct CDR3 sequences; 40% to 55% were seen once. The sample originates from a study of T cells in Graves' hyperthyroidism and ophthalmopathy. Findings and caveats of the study: Ophthalmopathy, which appeared later, was predicted by the model a median roughly 6.5 months before onset.

Germline V gives CDR1 SQVTM, CDR2 ANQGSEA. Trimming removed 6 bases at V and 3 bases at J, with 24 bases between. This CDR3 spans 17 amino acids. The sample comprised peripheral blood or thyroid tissue (not recorded which). This chain joins TRBV29-1 and TRBJ2-1, with D possibly matching TRBD2 (5 bases). The TCR originated in a woman between 18 and 29 years old with Graves' hyperthyroidism. In DNA, the CDR3 is TGCAGCGTCGCGACGGCTAAGGAACTAGGCGACTACAATGAGCAGTTCTTC. Translated, it gives CSVATAKELGDYNEQFF.